Listed here are 22 T cell receptor beta chains from one sample, sequenced in a study of blood T cell repertoires in COVID-19. The assay was immunoSEQ multiplex PCR, and TCRdb's table has in-frame clones only and misses some. The sample records 250,000 to 300,000 clones, roughly 87% being singletons. Sequenced input: peripheral blood. All receptors derive from a woman aged 45-65 years who had recovered from COVID-19.

This clone was found once. The V gene is TRBV7-8, the J gene TRBJ1-1, with D unclear. Trimming shortened V by 5 bases and J by 0 bases, and 19 bases separated the two germline ends. Germline V gives CDR1 SGHVS, CDR2 FQNEAQ. The CDR3 has 17 amino acids. CDR3 sequence (DNA): TGTGCCAGCAGCGCCATGAGGGTGGAGAACATGAACACTGAAGCTTTCTTT. Its translation is CASSAMRVENMNTEAFF.

V gene TRBV18 combines with J gene TRBJ2-1, with 11 bases aligning to TRBD2. The CDR3 length is 16 residues. In germline, CDR1 is KGHSH, CDR2 LQKENI. The trim removed 5 bases at V and 3 bases at J, leaving 6 bases unmatched. The CDR3 DNA reads TGTGCCAGCTCATCCGGGACTAGCGGTCTCTACAATGAGCAGTTCTTC. The encoded protein is CASSSGTSGLYNEQFF.

The chain links TRBV6-2 or TRBV6-3 to TRBJ1-1; a weak D match, TRBD1 (6 bases). V lost 5 bases and J lost 2, with 21 bases in between. Germline V gives CDR1 MNHEY, CDR2 SVGEGT. The CDR3 is 17 amino acids. The CDR3 sequence is CASSRWWGLIGNTEAFF. The CDR3 DNA is TGTGCCAGCAGTCGTTGGTGGGGGCTTATCGGAAACACTGAAGCTTTCTTT.

J is TRBJ1-2 and V is TRBV6-1; 8 bases fit TRBD1. The J segment lost 3 bases and the V segment lost 0 bases, leaving 3 bases of the junction unmatched. The germline gives CDR1 MNHNS, CDR2 SASEGT. The CDR3 contains 15 residues. CDR3 amino acids: CASSEASGGYYGYTF. For the CDR3, the DNA is TGTGCCAGCAGTGAAGCGTCAGGGGGCTACTATGGCTACACCTTC.

In DNA form, the CDR3 reads TGTGCTAGTGGTTTGGTAAAATTAGAGAGCGGGGCCAACAATGAGCAGTTCTTC. This gives the protein CASGLVKLESGANNEQFF. V and J are TRBV12-5 and TRBJ2-1; 7 nucleotides match TRBD2. This CDR3 has 18 residues. CDR1 is LGHNT, CDR2 FRNRAP, per germline. V lost 0 bases and J lost 5; bases outside the gene matches: 13. Full variable domain (outside the CDR3, taken from reference TRBV12-5 and TRBJ2-1): DARVTQTPRHKVTEMGQEVTMRCQPILGHNTVFWYRQTMMQGLELLAYFRNRAPLDDSGMPKDRFSAEMPDATLATLKIQPSEPRDSAVYFCASGLVKLESGANNEQFFGPGTRLTVL.

The CDR3 DNA reads TGTGCCAGCAGCTTCAACAGGGTTGGAGGCTACACCTTC. This translates into CASSFNRVGGYTF. The chain is built from TRBV7-3 and TRBJ1-2, with D tentatively TRBD1 (6 bases). Germline CDR1 reads SGHTA; CDR2 reads FQGTGA. V gave up 3 bases and J gave up 8 bases, with 13 bases separating them. This CDR3 region has 13 residues.

The chain uses TRBV7-2 and TRBJ1-2; TRBD1 matches at 9 bases. Trimming took 4 bases from V and 5 from J; bases not matched to a gene: 8. CDR1 and CDR2 (germline): SGHTA, FQGNSA. The CDR3 is 15 amino acids. CDR3 sequence (DNA): TGTGCCAGCAGCTCCGGGACAGGGACCACTTATGGCTACACCTTC. Translation gives CASSSGTGTTYGYTF.

Of note for this clone: In the same sample, other DNA sequences code for this CDR3. The rearrangement joins TRBV6-5 to TRBJ2-2, with 7 nucleotides matching TRBD1. CDR1 is MNHEY and CDR2 is SVGAGI in the germline V gene. The CDR3 extends over 12 amino acids. V was pared by 8 bases and J by 6 bases, with 3 bases of the junction left unmatched. CDR3 sequence: CASVGGPGELFF. CDR3 nucleotides: TGTGCCAGCGTAGGGGGCCCCGGGGAGCTGTTTTTT.

This clone was counted only a few times. The chain recombines TRBV2 with TRBJ2-7; D is unresolved. V lost 3 bases and J lost 3, with 18 bases in between. This CDR3 comprises 16 residues. The V gene's germline CDR1 is SNHLY and CDR2 FYNNEI. The CDR3 DNA sequence: TGTGCCAGCAGTGACGTACCGTCCTTTTTAGACTACGAGCAGTACTTC. Translated, it gives CASSDVPSFLDYEQYF.

J is TRBJ1-1 and V is TRBV5-1; D gene uncertain. CDR1 and CDR2 (germline): SGHRS, YFSETQ. V lost 1 base, J lost 5 bases, and 12 bases lay in between. The CDR3 totals 14 residues. The CDR3 nucleotides read TGCGCCAGCAGCTTGTACTCCTCGGGAACTGAAGCTTTCTTT. Translating gives CASSLYSSGTEAFF.

J is TRBJ2-5 and V is TRBV5-1; D is unclear. The germline V and J ends were trimmed by 0 bases and 4 bases, with 7 bases remaining between them. The germline V gene encodes CDR1 SGHRS and CDR2 YFSETQ. CDR3 length: 13 residues. Here the CDR3 DNA reads TGCGCCAGCAGCTTGGCCAGAGGAGAGACCCAGTACTTC. This encodes CASSLARGETQYF.

This clone showed up just a few times. The chain has TRBV5-1 and TRBJ1-1; D is unclear. CDR1 and CDR2 from the germline V gene are SGHRS and YFSETQ. This CDR3 is built from 14 residues. V gave up 0 bases and J gave up 5 bases, with 11 bases separating them. The DNA of the CDR3 is TGCGCCAGCAGCTTGGATCGGTCCCTTACTGAAGCTTTCTTT. Protein: CASSLDRSLTEAFF.

The genes are TRBV10-3 and TRBJ1-1; D may be TRBD1 (5 bases). Trimming stripped 6 bases from V and 0 bases from J, with 11 bases between. Germline CDR1 reads ENHRY; CDR2 reads SYGVKD. The length of the CDR3 is 14 residues. The CDR3, as DNA: TGTGCCATCAGGCAGGGAGGCGTGAACACTGAAGCTTTCTTT. It is translated as CAIRQGGVNTEAFF.

The chain joins TRBV5-6 to TRBJ2-1; 11 bases map to TRBD2. V gave up 2 bases and J gave up 6 bases; unmatched junction bases: 13. The CDR3 is 18 residues long. CDR1 is SGHDT and CDR2 is YYEEEE in the germline V gene. The CDR3 DNA sequence: TGTGCCAGCAGCTTACTAGCGGGAGCCGGGAGACTACGCAATGAGCAGTTCTTC. Its protein is CASSLLAGAGRLRNEQFF.

CDR3: CASRQNTEAFF. The CDR3 bases are TGTGCCAGCAGACAGAACACTGAAGCTTTCTTT. The V call is TRBV27, the J call TRBJ1-1; D remains ambiguous. The CDR3 covers 11 residues. Trimming removed 6 bases from V and 1 base from J, with 3 bases in between. CDR1 is MNHEY, CDR2 SMNVEV, per germline (reference sequence).

The CDR3 here is CASSRDRGTQPQHF. CDR3 DNA sequence: TGTGCCAGCAGCCGGGACAGGGGTACCCAGCCCCAGCATTTT. This sequence joins TRBV27 and TRBJ1-5; 10 nucleotides align to TRBD1. The V gene's germline CDR1 is MNHEY and CDR2 SMNVEV (reference sequence). The CDR3 spans 14 residues. V trimming: 6 bases; J trimming: 7 bases; junction bases outside the gene matches: 6.

The V call is TRBV7-9, the J call TRBJ1-4, with a tentative D call TRBD1 (5 bases). This CDR3 region has 14 residues. Per germline, CDR1 SEHNR and CDR2 FQNEAQ (reference sequence). V was pared by 1 base and J by 8 bases, with 11 bases between. The CDR3 region has the DNA TGTGCCAGCAGCTTAGGTGGGGCGCGGGAAAAACTGTTTTTT. Translation: CASSLGGAREKLFF.

The gene calls are TRBV5-6 and TRBJ1-6; TRBD1 matches 9 bases. This CDR3 contains 15 residues. Trimming at V came to 2 bases and at J to 10 bases, leaving 7 bases not matched to a gene. Germline values: CDR1 SGHDT, CDR2 YYEEEE. The CDR3 region has the DNA TGTGCCAGCAGCTTAGGGGGACAGGGTGGCTCACCCCTCCACTTT. Translating it yields CASSLGGQGGSPLHF.

V is TRBV5-6 and J is TRBJ1-1, with a possible D match to TRBD1 (6 bases). Germline V gene sequence: CDR1 SGHDT, CDR2 YYEEEE. The CDR3 runs 12 residues. V lost 5 bases, J lost 10 bases, and 15 bases lay in between. The DNA of the CDR3 is TGTGCCAGCAGGGACAGTTGGGGTGGAGCTTTCTTT. Amino acids: CASRDSWGGAFF.

The chain carries TRBV6-5 and TRBJ2-7, with TRBD1 matching over 8 bases. Germline V gene data show CDR1 as MNHEY and CDR2 as SVGAGI. The CDR3 covers 14 residues. J was trimmed by 1 base and V by 5 bases; bases with no gene match: 4. CDR3 amino acids: CASSRDRNSYEQYF. CDR3 nucleotide sequence: TGTGCCAGCAGTAGGGACAGGAATTCCTACGAGCAGTACTTC.

The chain links TRBV6-2 or TRBV6-3 to TRBJ2-2; 8 positions match TRBD2. V dropped 4 bases and J dropped 0; count of bases not matched to a gene: 13. Germline-derived CDR1 and CDR2 are MNHEY and SVGEGT. CDR3 length: 19 amino acids. CDR3 region: CASSSLSSGTMANTGELFF. CDR3 DNA: TGTGCCAGCAGTTCCTTGAGTAGCGGGACCATGGCGAACACCGGGGAGCTGTTTTTT.

The CDR3: CSASGPGLSFF. CDR3 DNA sequence: TGCAGTGCTAGTGGGCCGGGACTTTCTTTCTTC. The V and J genes are TRBV20-1 and TRBJ2-1, with a tentative D call TRBD2 (6 bases). Germline CDR1 is DFQATT and CDR2 is SNEGSKA (reference sequence). The V end lost 3 bases, the J end lost 16 bases, and 16 bases lay between the germline ends. The CDR3 covers 11 residues.